This is a list of T cell receptor beta chains from one sample in a study of blood T cell repertoires in COVID-19. Assay used: immunoSEQ multiplex PCR; TCRdb lists only in-frame clones, some missing. The sample lists some 290,000 clones; 87% were seen once. Sequencing was done on a sample of peripheral blood. The source is a woman aged 45 to 65 who had recovered from COVID-19. The CDR3 runs from the conserved cysteine through the conserved F or W. D genes are given only for firm matches. Expanded clones are given a class, and other clones once, few, many or no size at all.

D gene: TRBD1; V gene: TRBV19; J gene: TRBJ1-2; clone size: -; CDR3 DNA: TGTGCCACCTCACTCGGGACAGGAAAGTGGTATGGCTACACCTTC; CDR3 protein: CATSLGTGKWYGYTF
D gene: TRBD2; V gene: TRBV19; J gene: TRBJ2-1; clone size: -; CDR3 DNA: TGTGCCAGTAGTATAGAAACCGGGACTAGCGGTTACAATGAGCAGTTCTTC; CDR3 protein: CASSIETGTSGYNEQFF
D gene: -; V gene: TRBV7-2; J gene: TRBJ2-7; clone size: -; CDR3 DNA: TGTGCCAGCAGGGACCCTGGGGGGTTTCGCGAGCAGTACTTC; CDR3 protein: CASRDPGGFREQYF
D gene: TRBD2; V gene: TRBV7-2; J gene: TRBJ2-5; clone size: -; CDR3 DNA: TGTGCCAGCAGCTTACGACTAGCGGGCCAAGAGACCCAGTACTTC; CDR3 protein: CASSLRLAGQETQYF
D gene: -; V gene: TRBV4-3; J gene: TRBJ1-4; clone size: -; CDR3 DNA: TGCGCCAGCAGCCAAGACTTCGGGAACCTTAATGAAAAACTGTTTTTT; CDR3 protein: CASSQDFGNLNEKLFF
D gene: TRBD1; V gene: TRBV3-1/TRBV3-2; J gene: TRBJ1-6; clone size: -; CDR3 DNA: TGTGCCAGCAGCCAGGGGACAGTAAATTCACCCCTCCACTTT; CDR3 protein: CASSQGTVNSPLHF
D gene: -; V gene: TRBV11-2; J gene: TRBJ1-4; clone size: -; CDR3 DNA: TGTGCCAGCAGGCAGGGGAACGAAAAACTGTTTTTT; CDR3 protein: CASRQGNEKLFF
D gene: -; V gene: TRBV30; J gene: TRBJ2-1; clone size: -; CDR3 DNA: TGTGCCTGGAGTTCTCTTTCCGGGTTACATGAGCAGTTCTTC; CDR3 protein: CAWSSLSGLHEQFF
D gene: TRBD1; V gene: TRBV12-3/TRBV12-4; J gene: TRBJ2-4; clone size: -; CDR3 DNA: TGTGCCATAGGGACAGGGACCAACATTCAGTACTTC; CDR3 protein: CAIGTGTNIQYF
D gene: TRBD1; V gene: TRBV18; J gene: TRBJ2-1; clone size: -; CDR3 DNA: TGTGCCAGCTCACCTATGGGGACAGGGCTCTCCTACAATGAGCAGTTCTTC; CDR3 protein: CASSPMGTGLSYNEQFF
D gene: -; V gene: TRBV5-4; J gene: TRBJ1-1; clone size: -; CDR3 DNA: TGTGCCAGCAGCTTGGAACAGAAGAACACTGAAGCTTTCTTT; CDR3 protein: CASSLEQKNTEAFF
D gene: -; V gene: TRBV10-3; J gene: TRBJ1-1; clone size: once; CDR3 DNA: TGTGCCATCAGCTACGACTCACTTGGGGCCACTGAAGCTTTCTTT; CDR3 protein: CAISYDSLGATEAFF
D gene: -; V gene: TRBV6-2/TRBV6-3; J gene: TRBJ2-1; clone size: -; CDR3 DNA: TGTGCCAGCAGTTACCCCCTTAGCTTCGGCAATGAGCAGTTCTTC; CDR3 protein: CASSYPLSFGNEQFF
D gene: TRBD1; V gene: TRBV18; J gene: TRBJ1-1; clone size: -; CDR3 DNA: TGTGCCAGCTCACTGACAGGGCCAATAGCGAACACTGAAGCTTTCTTT; CDR3 protein: CASSLTGPIANTEAFF
D gene: TRBD2; V gene: TRBV2; J gene: TRBJ2-5; clone size: -; CDR3 DNA: TGTGCCAGCTTCAGTATAACGACTAGCGGGGGGCACGAGACCCAGTACTTC; CDR3 protein: CASFSITTSGGHETQYF
D gene: TRBD2; V gene: TRBV5-4; J gene: TRBJ2-5; clone size: -; CDR3 DNA: TGTGCCAGCAGCCCGTGGAGACTAGCGGGGGGTGGAGAGACCCAGTACTTC; CDR3 protein: CASSPWRLAGGGETQYF
D gene: TRBD2; V gene: TRBV6-4; J gene: TRBJ2-1; clone size: few; CDR3 DNA: TGTGCCAGCAGTGCGACTAGCGGGGCGTACAATGAGCAGTTCTTC; CDR3 protein: CASSATSGAYNEQFF
D gene: -; V gene: TRBV18; J gene: TRBJ2-7; clone size: -; CDR3 DNA: TGTGCCAGCTCACCAAGGGACTTTAGGTACGAGCAGTACTTC; CDR3 protein: CASSPRDFRYEQYF
D gene: -; V gene: TRBV7-2; J gene: TRBJ2-1; clone size: once; CDR3 DNA: TGTGCCAGCAGCTCCCGACAGGGAGGTGAGCAGTTCTTC; CDR3 protein: CASSSRQGGEQFF
D gene: -; V gene: TRBV5-4; J gene: TRBJ1-2; clone size: -; CDR3 DNA: TGTGCCAGCAGCTTGGGGGGCCTTATCTATGGCTACACCTTC; CDR3 protein: CASSLGGLIYGYTF
D gene: TRBD1; V gene: TRBV10-3; J gene: TRBJ1-2; clone size: -; CDR3 DNA: TGTGCCATCAGTGAGGGACAGGGATGGTCCGGCTACACCTTC; CDR3 protein: CAISEGQGWSGYTF
D gene: TRBD1; V gene: TRBV6-2/TRBV6-3; J gene: TRBJ2-6; clone size: -; CDR3 DNA: TGTGCCAGCAGTTATTCACAGGGGGCAGCAGGGGCCAACGTCCTGACTTTC; CDR3 protein: CASSYSQGAAGANVLTF
D gene: -; V gene: TRBV5-6; J gene: TRBJ1-2; clone size: -; CDR3 DNA: TGTGCCAGCATCTACCTGACAGAGCCGTATGGCTACACCTTC; CDR3 protein: CASIYLTEPYGYTF
D gene: -; V gene: TRBV5-1; J gene: TRBJ1-1; clone size: -; CDR3 DNA: TGCGCCAGCAGCTTGGCCCTTGCAGGGAACACTGAAGCTTTCTTT; CDR3 protein: CASSLALAGNTEAFF
D gene: TRBD2; V gene: TRBV7-9; J gene: TRBJ2-1; clone size: -; CDR3 DNA: TGTGCCAGCAGCACAGAGGGCGGGGGGGCCGACGAGCAGTTCTTC; CDR3 protein: CASSTEGGGADEQFF
D gene: -; V gene: TRBV6-6; J gene: TRBJ1-4; clone size: -; CDR3 DNA: TGTGCCGTCCAGGACACCTATAATGAAAAACTGTTTTTT; CDR3 protein: CAVQDTYNEKLFF
D gene: TRBD1; V gene: TRBV9; J gene: TRBJ2-5; clone size: -; CDR3 DNA: TGTGCCAGCAGCGTCCCTAAGGGACAGGGGGCGCAGGAGACCCAGTACTTC; CDR3 protein: CASSVPKGQGAQETQYF
D gene: -; V gene: TRBV27; J gene: TRBJ2-3; clone size: -; CDR3 DNA: TGTGCCAGCAGTTTTATTTTCTCTAGCACAGATACGCAGTATTTT; CDR3 protein: CASSFIFSSTDTQYF
D gene: TRBD1; V gene: TRBV19; J gene: TRBJ2-7; clone size: -; CDR3 DNA: TGTGCCAGTAGTATCAAGGGGATGACAGGGCGGAGGTCCTACGAGCAGTACTTC; CDR3 protein: CASSIKGMTGRRSYEQYF
D gene: -; V gene: TRBV29-1; J gene: TRBJ2-1; clone size: once; CDR3 DNA: TGCAGCACGGGACCTAGTAACAATGAGCAGTTCTTC; CDR3 protein: CSTGPSNNEQFF
D gene: TRBD1; V gene: TRBV19; J gene: TRBJ1-5; clone size: -; CDR3 DNA: TGTGCCAGTAGTATAGAACAGGGGTATCAGCCCCAGCATTTT; CDR3 protein: CASSIEQGYQPQHF
D gene: TRBD1; V gene: TRBV10-2; J gene: TRBJ2-2; clone size: -; CDR3 DNA: TGCGCCAGCCGACAGGGAACGAACACCGGGGAGCTGTTTTTT; CDR3 protein: CASRQGTNTGELFF
D gene: -; V gene: TRBV5-6; J gene: TRBJ2-7; clone size: -; CDR3 DNA: TGTGCCAGCAGCCTGGACACCTACGAGCAGTACTTC; CDR3 protein: CASSLDTYEQYF
D gene: -; V gene: TRBV6-5; J gene: TRBJ1-2; clone size: -; CDR3 DNA: TGTGCCAGCAGACCCCCGGGGTCGCGGGGCTATGGCTACACCTTC; CDR3 protein: CASRPPGSRGYGYTF
D gene: -; V gene: TRBV7-3; J gene: TRBJ2-6; clone size: -; CDR3 DNA: TGTGCCAGCAGCCTGGGGCCCTCTGGGGCCAACGTCCTGACTTTC; CDR3 protein: CASSLGPSGANVLTF
D gene: -; V gene: TRBV6-1; J gene: TRBJ1-1; clone size: -; CDR3 DNA: TGTGCCAGCAGTGAGAGCCAGGGACTTAACACTGAAGCTTTCTTT; CDR3 protein: CASSESQGLNTEAFF
D gene: -; V gene: TRBV27; J gene: TRBJ2-7; clone size: -; CDR3 DNA: TGTGCCAGCAGTTTTTTCAGGGGTCCTAGGTACGAGCAGTACTTC; CDR3 protein: CASSFFRGPRYEQYF
D gene: -; V gene: TRBV3-1/TRBV3-2; J gene: TRBJ2-2; clone size: -; CDR3 DNA: TGTGCCAGCAGCCAAGGAGACACGGCGAGTGACACCGGGGAGCTGTTTTTT; CDR3 protein: CASSQGDTASDTGELFF
D gene: -; V gene: TRBV6-6; J gene: TRBJ1-4; clone size: -; CDR3 DNA: TGTGCCAGCGGGGGGGGGCAAAATGAAAAACTGTTTTTT; CDR3 protein: CASGGGQNEKLFF
D gene: -; V gene: TRBV30; J gene: TRBJ1-6; clone size: few; CDR3 DNA: TGTGCCTGGAGTGTACCAGGGTCGTATTCACCCCTCCACTTT; CDR3 protein: CAWSVPGSYSPLHF
D gene: TRBD2; V gene: TRBV18; J gene: TRBJ2-3; clone size: -; CDR3 DNA: TGTGCCAGCCTCGGGAGGGGCACAGATACGCAGTATTTT; CDR3 protein: CASLGRGTDTQYF
D gene: -; V gene: TRBV28; J gene: TRBJ1-4; clone size: -; CDR3 DNA: TGTGCCAGCAGTTCAGAAGTATTGTTTTTT; CDR3 protein: CASSSEVLFF
D gene: -; V gene: TRBV24-1; J gene: TRBJ2-1; clone size: once; CDR3 DNA: TGTGCCACCAGTGATCCAAATACAGGGTACAATGAGCAGTTCTTC; CDR3 protein: CATSDPNTGYNEQFF
D gene: -; V gene: TRBV5-5; J gene: TRBJ2-2; clone size: once; CDR3 DNA: TGTGCCAGCAGCTTGGCCGCGGTCGCAGGGGTGGACACCGGGGAGCTGTTTTTT; CDR3 protein: CASSLAAVAGVDTGELFF
D gene: -; V gene: TRBV4-3; J gene: TRBJ1-2; clone size: -; CDR3 DNA: TGCGCCAGCAGCCAAGATAGGGCAGGGCTAGGTGGCTACACCTTC; CDR3 protein: CASSQDRAGLGGYTF
D gene: -; V gene: TRBV7-2; J gene: TRBJ1-2; clone size: -; CDR3 DNA: TGTGCCAGCAGCTTAGCGGCATCAGGTGGCTACACCTTC; CDR3 protein: CASSLAASGGYTF
D gene: TRBD1; V gene: TRBV7-9; J gene: TRBJ1-4; clone size: -; CDR3 DNA: TGTGCCAGCAGCCTTGAGACAGGGGGTAATGAAAAACTGTTTTTT; CDR3 protein: CASSLETGGNEKLFF